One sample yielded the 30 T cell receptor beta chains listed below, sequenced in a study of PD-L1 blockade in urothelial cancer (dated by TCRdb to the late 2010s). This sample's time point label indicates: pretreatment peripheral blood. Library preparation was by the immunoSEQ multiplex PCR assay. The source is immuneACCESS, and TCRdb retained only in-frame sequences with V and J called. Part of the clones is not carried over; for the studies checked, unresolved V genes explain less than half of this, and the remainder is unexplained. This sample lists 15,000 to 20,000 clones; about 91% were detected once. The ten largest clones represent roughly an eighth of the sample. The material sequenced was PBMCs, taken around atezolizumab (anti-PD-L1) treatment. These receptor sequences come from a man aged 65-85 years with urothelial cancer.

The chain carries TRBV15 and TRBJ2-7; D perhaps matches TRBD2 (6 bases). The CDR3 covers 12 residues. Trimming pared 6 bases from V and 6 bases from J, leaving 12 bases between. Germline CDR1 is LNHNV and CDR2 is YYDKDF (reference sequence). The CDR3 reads CATREGGGEQYF. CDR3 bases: TGTGCCACCAGGGAGGGCGGAGGCGAGCAGTACTTC.

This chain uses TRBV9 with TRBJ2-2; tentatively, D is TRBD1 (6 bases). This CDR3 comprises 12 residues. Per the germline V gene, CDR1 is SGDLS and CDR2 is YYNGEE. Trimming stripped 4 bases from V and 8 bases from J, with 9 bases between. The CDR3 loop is CASSPQGGELFF. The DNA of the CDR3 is TGTGCCAGCAGCCCACAGGGAGGGGAGCTGTTTTTT. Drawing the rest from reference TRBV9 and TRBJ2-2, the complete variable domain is DSGVTQTPKHLITATGQRVTLRCSPRSGDLSVYWYQQSLDQGLQFLIQYYNGEERAKGNILERFSAQQFPDLHSELNLSSLELGDSALYFCASSPQGGELFFGEGSRLTVL.

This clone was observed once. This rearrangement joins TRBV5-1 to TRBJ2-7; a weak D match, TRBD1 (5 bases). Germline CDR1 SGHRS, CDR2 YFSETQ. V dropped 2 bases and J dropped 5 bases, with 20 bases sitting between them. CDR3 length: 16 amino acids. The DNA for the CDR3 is TGCGCCAGCAGCTTTCTCGCGGACACGGAGAAGAACGAGCAGTACTTC. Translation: CASSFLADTEKNEQYF.

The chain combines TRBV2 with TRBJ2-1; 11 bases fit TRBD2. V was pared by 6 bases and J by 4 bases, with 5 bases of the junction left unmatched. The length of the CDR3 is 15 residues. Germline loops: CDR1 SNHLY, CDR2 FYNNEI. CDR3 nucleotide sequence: TGTGCCAGCAGGACAACTAGCGGGGGATACAATGAGCAGTTCTTC. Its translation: CASRTTSGGYNEQFF. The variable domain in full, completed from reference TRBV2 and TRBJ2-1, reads EPEVTQTPSHQVTQMGQEVILRCVPISNHLYFYWYRQILGQKVEFLVSFYNNEISEKSEIFDDQFSVERPDGSNFTLKIRSTKLEDSAMYFCASRTTSGGYNEQFFGPGTRLTVL.

CDR3 amino acids: CASTLTGGDEKLFF. In nucleotides, the CDR3 is TGTGCCAGCACCTTGACAGGGGGTGATGAAAAACTGTTTTTT. The chain recombines TRBV28 with TRBJ1-4; 9 bases line up with TRBD1. This CDR3 has 14 residues. Germline values: CDR1 MDHEN, CDR2 SYDVKM. J gave up 6 bases and V 7 bases, and 6 bases lay outside the gene matches.

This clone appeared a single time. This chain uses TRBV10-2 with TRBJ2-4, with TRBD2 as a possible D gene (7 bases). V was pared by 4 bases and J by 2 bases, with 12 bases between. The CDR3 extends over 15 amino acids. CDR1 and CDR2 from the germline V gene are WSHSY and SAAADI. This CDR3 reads CASSVAGASKNIQYF. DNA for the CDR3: TGCGCCAGCAGTGTGGCGGGGGCTTCCAAAAACATTCAGTACTTC.

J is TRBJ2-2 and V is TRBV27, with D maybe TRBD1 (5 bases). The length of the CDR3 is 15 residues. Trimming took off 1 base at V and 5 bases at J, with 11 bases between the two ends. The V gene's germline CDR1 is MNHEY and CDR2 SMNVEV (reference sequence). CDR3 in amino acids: CASSLWSRGTGELFF. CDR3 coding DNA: TGTGCCAGCAGTTTATGGTCTAGGGGTACCGGGGAGCTGTTTTTT.

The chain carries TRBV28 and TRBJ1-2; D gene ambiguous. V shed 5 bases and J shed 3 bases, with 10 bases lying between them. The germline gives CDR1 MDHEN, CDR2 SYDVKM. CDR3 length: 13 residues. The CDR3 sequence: CASSEQSHYGYTF. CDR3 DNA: TGTGCCAGCAGTGAACAGTCACACTATGGCTACACCTTC.

CDR3 DNA sequence: TGTGCCAGCAGCCTCCCTTCCGGAACTCTAGTAGAGCAGTACTTC. Translated: CASSLPSGTLVEQYF. The genes are TRBV7-9 and TRBJ2-7; D remains unclear. The CDR3 loop spans 15 amino acids. Trimming shortened V by 5 bases and J by 7 bases, and 21 bases separated the two germline ends. Germline values: CDR1 SEHNR, CDR2 FQNEAQ (reference sequence).

Here the CDR3 reads CASSPGSTYEQYF. As DNA, the CDR3 is TGTGCCAGCAGCCCCGGGTCCACCTACGAGCAGTACTTC. The rearrangement uses TRBV7-6 and TRBJ2-7, with no clear D. The V and J ends lost 5 bases and 2 bases respectively, with 10 bases between them. The CDR3 loop spans 13 amino acids. Germline lookup yields CDR1 SGHVS and CDR2 FNYEAQ.

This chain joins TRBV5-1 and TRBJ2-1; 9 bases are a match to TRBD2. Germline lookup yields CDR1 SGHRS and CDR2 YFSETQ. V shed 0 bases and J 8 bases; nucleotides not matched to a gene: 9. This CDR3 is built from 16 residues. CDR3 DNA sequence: TGCGCCAGCAGCTTGGATGGAAGCGGGGGGAGCGATGAGCAGTTCTTC. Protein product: CASSLDGSGGSDEQFF. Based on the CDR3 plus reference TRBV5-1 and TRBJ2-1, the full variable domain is KAGVTQTPRYLIKTRGQQVTLSCSPISGHRSVSWYQQTPGQGLQFLFEYFSETQRNKGNFPGRFSGRQFSNSRSEMNVSTLELGDSALYLCASSLDGSGGSDEQFFGPGTRLTVL.

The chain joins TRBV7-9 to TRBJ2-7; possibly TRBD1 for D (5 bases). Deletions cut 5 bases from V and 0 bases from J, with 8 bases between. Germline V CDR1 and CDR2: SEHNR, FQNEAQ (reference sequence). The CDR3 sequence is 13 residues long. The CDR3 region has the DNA TGTGCCAGCAGCCTTGACAGCTCCTACGAGCAGTACTTC. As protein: CASSLDSSYEQYF.

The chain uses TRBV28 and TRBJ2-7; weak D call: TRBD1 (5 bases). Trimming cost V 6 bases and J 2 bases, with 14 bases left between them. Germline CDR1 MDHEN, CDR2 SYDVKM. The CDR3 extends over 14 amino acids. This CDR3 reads CASSLPTGPYEQYF. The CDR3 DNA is TGTGCCAGCAGCCTTCCCACAGGTCCCTACGAGCAGTACTTC. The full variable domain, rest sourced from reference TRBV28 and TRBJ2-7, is DVKVTQSSRYLVKRTGEKVFLECVQDMDHENMFWYRQDPGLGLRLIYFSYDVKMKEKGDIPEGYSVSREKKERFSLILESASTNQTSMYLCASSLPTGPYEQYFGPGTRLTVT.

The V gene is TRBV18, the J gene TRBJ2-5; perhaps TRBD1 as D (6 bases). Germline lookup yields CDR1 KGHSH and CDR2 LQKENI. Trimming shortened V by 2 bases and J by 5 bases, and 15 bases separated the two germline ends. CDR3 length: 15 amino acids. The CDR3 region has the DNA TGTGCCAGCTCACCATTTGAGTCAGGGGACGAGACCCAGTACTTC. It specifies CASSPFESGDETQYF.

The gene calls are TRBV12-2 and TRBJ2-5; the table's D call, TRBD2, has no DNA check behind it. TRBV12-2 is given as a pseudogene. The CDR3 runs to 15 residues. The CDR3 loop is CASRLRDSGEETQYF. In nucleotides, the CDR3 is TGTGCAAGTCGCTTAAGGGACTCTGGGGAAGAGACCCAGTACTTC.

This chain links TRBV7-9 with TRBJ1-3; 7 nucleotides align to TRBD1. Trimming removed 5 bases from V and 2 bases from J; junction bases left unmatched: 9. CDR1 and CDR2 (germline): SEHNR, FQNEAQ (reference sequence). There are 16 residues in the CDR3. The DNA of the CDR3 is TGTGCCAGCAGCCCCAATAGACAGGGCCCTGGAAACACCATATATTTT. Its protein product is CASSPNRQGPGNTIYF.

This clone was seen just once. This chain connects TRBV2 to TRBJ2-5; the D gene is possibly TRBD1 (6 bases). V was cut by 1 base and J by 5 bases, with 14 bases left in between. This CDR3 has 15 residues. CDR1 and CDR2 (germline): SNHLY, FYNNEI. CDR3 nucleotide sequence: TGTGCCAGCAGTGAAGGGGCAGGGGTCTACGAGACCCAGTACTTC. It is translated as CASSEGAGVYETQYF.

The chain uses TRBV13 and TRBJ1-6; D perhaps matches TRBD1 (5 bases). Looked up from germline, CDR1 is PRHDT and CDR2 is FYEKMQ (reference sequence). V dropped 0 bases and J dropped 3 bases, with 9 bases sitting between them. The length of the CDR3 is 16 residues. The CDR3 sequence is CASSLGWGDYNSPLHF. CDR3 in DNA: TGTGCCAGCAGCTTAGGATGGGGGGACTATAATTCACCCCTCCACTTT.

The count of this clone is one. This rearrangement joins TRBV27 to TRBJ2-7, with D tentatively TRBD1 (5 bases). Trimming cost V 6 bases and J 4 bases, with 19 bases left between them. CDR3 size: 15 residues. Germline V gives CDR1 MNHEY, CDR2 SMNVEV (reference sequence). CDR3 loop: CASRERVQDGYEQYF. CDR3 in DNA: TGTGCCAGCAGAGAGAGAGTACAGGATGGGTACGAGCAGTACTTC.

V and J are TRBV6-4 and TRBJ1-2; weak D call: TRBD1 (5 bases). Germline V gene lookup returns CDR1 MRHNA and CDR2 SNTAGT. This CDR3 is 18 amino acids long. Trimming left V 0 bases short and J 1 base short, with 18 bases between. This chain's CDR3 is CASSDSKAGKRSNYGYTF. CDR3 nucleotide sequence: TGTGCCAGCAGTGACTCGAAGGCAGGGAAGAGGAGTAACTATGGCTACACCTTC.

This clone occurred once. Here the CDR3 reads CASQLNYGYTF. For the CDR3, the DNA is TGTGCCAGCCAGTTAAACTATGGCTACACCTTC. The V gene is TRBV6-6, the J gene TRBJ1-2, with D hard to call. The germline gives CDR1 MNHNY, CDR2 SVGAGI (reference sequence). The CDR3 length is 11 residues. Trimming removed 8 bases from V and 2 bases from J, with 6 bases in between.

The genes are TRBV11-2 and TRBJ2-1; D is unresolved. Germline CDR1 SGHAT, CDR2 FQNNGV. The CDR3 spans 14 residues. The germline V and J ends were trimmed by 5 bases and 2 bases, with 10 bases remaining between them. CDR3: CASSQSGAYNEQFF. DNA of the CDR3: TGTGCCAGCAGCCAATCAGGTGCCTACAATGAGCAGTTCTTC.

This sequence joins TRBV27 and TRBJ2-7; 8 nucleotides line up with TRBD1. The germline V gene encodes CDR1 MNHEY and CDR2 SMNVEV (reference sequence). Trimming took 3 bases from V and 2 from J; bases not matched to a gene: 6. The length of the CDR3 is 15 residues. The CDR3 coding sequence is TGTGCCAGCAGTTTGGCGGGACAGGCCGCCTACGAGCAGTACTTC. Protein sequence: CASSLAGQAAYEQYF.

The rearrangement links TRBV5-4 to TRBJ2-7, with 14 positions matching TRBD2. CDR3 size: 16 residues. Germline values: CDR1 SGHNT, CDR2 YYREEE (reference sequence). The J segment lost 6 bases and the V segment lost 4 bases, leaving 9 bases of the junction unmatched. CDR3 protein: CASSPGGLAGEREQYF. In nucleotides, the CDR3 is TGTGCCAGCAGCCCCGGGGGACTAGCGGGGGAGCGCGAGCAGTACTTC.

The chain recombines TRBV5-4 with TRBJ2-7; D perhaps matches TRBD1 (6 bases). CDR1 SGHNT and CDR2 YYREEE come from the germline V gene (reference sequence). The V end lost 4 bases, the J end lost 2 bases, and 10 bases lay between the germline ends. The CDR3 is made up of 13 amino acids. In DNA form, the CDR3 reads TGTGCCAGCAGCAGGGACACCGCCTACGAGCAGTACTTC. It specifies CASSRDTAYEQYF.

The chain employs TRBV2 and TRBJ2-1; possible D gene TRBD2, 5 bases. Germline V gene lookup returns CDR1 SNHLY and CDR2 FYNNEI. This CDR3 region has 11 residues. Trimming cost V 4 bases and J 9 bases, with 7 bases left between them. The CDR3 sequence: CASSAGLEQFF. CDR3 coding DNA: TGTGCCAGCAGTGCAGGACTTGAGCAGTTCTTC. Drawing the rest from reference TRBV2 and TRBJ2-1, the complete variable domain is EPEVTQTPSHQVTQMGQEVILRCVPISNHLYFYWYRQILGQKVEFLVSFYNNEISEKSEIFDDQFSVERPDGSNFTLKIRSTKLEDSAMYFCASSAGLEQFFGPGTRLTVL.

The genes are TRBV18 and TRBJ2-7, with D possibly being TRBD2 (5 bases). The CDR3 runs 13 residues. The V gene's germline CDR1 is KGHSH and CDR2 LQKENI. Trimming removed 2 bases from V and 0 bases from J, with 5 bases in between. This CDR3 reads CASSPGSSYEQYF. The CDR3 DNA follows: TGTGCCAGCTCACCAGGGAGCTCCTACGAGCAGTACTTC.

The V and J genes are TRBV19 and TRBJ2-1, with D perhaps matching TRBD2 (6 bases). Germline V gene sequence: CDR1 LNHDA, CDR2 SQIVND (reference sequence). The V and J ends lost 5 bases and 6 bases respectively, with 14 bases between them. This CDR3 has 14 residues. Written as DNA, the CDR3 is TGTGCCAGTAGTCTACTAGCTTCGATCAATGAGCAGTTCTTC. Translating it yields CASSLLASINEQFF.

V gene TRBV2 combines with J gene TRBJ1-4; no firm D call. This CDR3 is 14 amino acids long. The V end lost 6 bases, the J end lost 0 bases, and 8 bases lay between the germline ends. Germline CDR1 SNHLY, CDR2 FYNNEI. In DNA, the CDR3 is TGTGCCAGCAGACAGTTCGCAACTAATGAAAAACTGTTTTTT. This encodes CASRQFATNEKLFF.

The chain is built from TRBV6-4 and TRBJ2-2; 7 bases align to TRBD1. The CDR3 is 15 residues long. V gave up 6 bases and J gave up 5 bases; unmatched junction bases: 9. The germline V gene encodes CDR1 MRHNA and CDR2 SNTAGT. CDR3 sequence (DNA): TGTGCCAGCAGCTTACGACAGGGTCGAACCGGGGAGCTGTTTTTT. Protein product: CASSLRQGRTGELFF.